This T cell receptor beta chain was identified during a study of T cells in Graves' hyperthyroidism and ophthalmopathy. Study observations and caveats: Ophthalmopathy and stable hyperthyroidism were told apart by a 13 V-J model.

Those with hyperthyroidism were 18 to 65 years old, newly diagnosed, and ill for under 2 months. Based on clinical symptoms, serum thyroxine and TRAb, thyroid ultrasound and orbital computed tomography, diagnoses were reached. PBMCs were sourced from approximately 9.3 ml fresh peripheral blood. What was amplified from RNA transcripts were TCR beta CDR3 regions. TCR CDR3 regions were first amplified by RT-PCR with HTBI primers. TCRdb re-derived calls from the multiplex PCR reads in MiXCR, one entry per CDR3 protein. The table has approximately 710,000 distinct CDR3 sequences, 17% seen once. There are many counts of this clonotype. Its antigen is still unknown. Germline lookup yields CDR1 LGHDT and CDR2 YNNKEL (reference sequence). V lost 0 bases, J lost 7 bases, and 13 bases lay in between. The CDR3 is 15 amino acids.

The chain has TRBV3-1 and TRBJ1-5, with D possibly being TRBD1 (5 bases). This clonotype was sampled from a man over 45 with Graves' hyperthyroidism. Sequenced: blood. The CDR3 sequence is CASSQEVSQGQPQHF. The CDR3 DNA follows: TGTGCCAGCAGCCAAGAGGTCAGTCAGGGACAGCCCCAGCATTTT.